These T cell receptor beta chains were read from a single sample in a study of blood T cell repertoires in COVID-19. Some clones are missing from TCRdb's copy, which holds only in-frame ones; the method was immunoSEQ multiplex PCR. The table has roughly 180,000 clones, over 70% seen once. Sequenced input: PBMCs or T cells enriched from blood (not recorded which). Every receptor here comes from a middle-aged woman with acute COVID-19. The CDR3 runs from the conserved cysteine through the conserved F or W. A D gene is named only where the DNA matches it firmly. The size field is filled for only some rows; it gives once, few, many or a size class.

v_call: TRBV5-6; j_call: TRBJ1-5; clone_size: NA; d_call: TRBD1; cdr3_aa: CASSADRGNQPQHF; cdr3_nt: TGTGCCAGCAGCGCCGACAGGGGTAATCAGCCCCAGCATTTT
v_call: TRBV7-2; j_call: TRBJ2-1; clone_size: NA; d_call: TRBD2; cdr3_aa: CASSMIAGGGNEQFF; cdr3_nt: TGTGCCAGCAGCATGATAGCGGGAGGTGGTAATGAGCAGTTCTTC
v_call: TRBV2; j_call: TRBJ1-3; clone_size: NA; d_call: NA; cdr3_aa: CASSGPRSGNTIYF; cdr3_nt: TGTGCCAGCAGTGGGCCCCGCTCTGGAAACACCATATATTTT
v_call: TRBV11-2; j_call: TRBJ2-7; clone_size: once; d_call: NA; cdr3_aa: CASNHGAYEQYF; cdr3_nt: TGTGCCAGCAACCACGGGGCCTACGAGCAGTACTTC
v_call: TRBV30; j_call: TRBJ2-1; clone_size: NA; d_call: TRBD2; cdr3_aa: CAWGVAGAWDEQFF; cdr3_nt: TGTGCCTGGGGGGTAGCGGGAGCGTGGGATGAGCAGTTCTTC
v_call: TRBV5-4; j_call: TRBJ1-2; clone_size: NA; d_call: TRBD1; cdr3_aa: CASSFPLFGTETDGYTF; cdr3_nt: TGTGCCAGCAGCTTCCCGCTTTTCGGGACAGAAACGGACGGCTACACCTTC
v_call: TRBV3-1/TRBV3-2; j_call: TRBJ2-2; clone_size: few; d_call: NA; cdr3_aa: CASTASVNTGELFF; cdr3_nt: TGTGCCAGCACGGCTAGCGTTAACACCGGGGAGCTGTTTTTT
v_call: TRBV6-5; j_call: TRBJ1-2; clone_size: NA; d_call: NA; cdr3_aa: CASSSRDWNYGYTF; cdr3_nt: TGTGCCAGCAGTTCTCGGGACTGGAACTATGGCTACACCTTC
v_call: TRBV7-8; j_call: TRBJ2-7; clone_size: NA; d_call: NA; cdr3_aa: CASSLAQGQGYEQYF; cdr3_nt: TGTGCCAGCAGCTTAGCCCAGGGGCAGGGGTACGAGCAGTACTTC
v_call: TRBV5-5; j_call: TRBJ1-1; clone_size: NA; d_call: TRBD1; cdr3_aa: CASSLSGTAVNTEAFF; cdr3_nt: TGTGCCAGCAGCTTATCCGGGACAGCCGTAAACACTGAAGCTTTCTTT
v_call: TRBV14; j_call: TRBJ1-2; clone_size: many; d_call: NA; cdr3_aa: CASSQDTYYGYTF; cdr3_nt: TGTGCCAGCAGCCAAGACACTTACTATGGCTACACCTTC
v_call: TRBV28; j_call: TRBJ2-5; clone_size: many; d_call: NA; cdr3_aa: CASSGGTHLRETQYF; cdr3_nt: TGTGCCAGCAGTGGCGGGACTCACTTGCGGGAGACCCAGTACTTC
v_call: TRBV6-5; j_call: TRBJ2-5; clone_size: NA; d_call: TRBD1; cdr3_aa: CASSYSSTGGETQYF; cdr3_nt: TGTGCCAGCAGTTACTCATCGACAGGGGGGGAGACCCAGTACTTC
v_call: TRBV6-2/TRBV6-3; j_call: TRBJ2-6; clone_size: NA; d_call: NA; cdr3_aa: CASSYKGAGANVLTF; cdr3_nt: TGTGCCAGCAGTTACAAAGGGGCTGGGGCCAACGTCCTGACTTTC
v_call: TRBV7-9; j_call: TRBJ2-7; clone_size: NA; d_call: NA; cdr3_aa: CASSFSLAAVQYF; cdr3_nt: TGTGCCAGCAGCTTTTCCTTGGCGGCAGTACAGTACTTC
v_call: TRBV6-6; j_call: TRBJ2-1; clone_size: NA; d_call: TRBD2; cdr3_aa: CASSYPGLAGTNEQFF; cdr3_nt: TGTGCCAGCAGTTACCCGGGACTAGCGGGAACCAATGAGCAGTTCTTC
v_call: TRBV6-6; j_call: TRBJ2-1; clone_size: NA; d_call: TRBD1; cdr3_aa: CASSPRDSLSFSYNEQFF; cdr3_nt: TGTGCCAGCAGTCCCCGGGACAGCCTTTCTTTCTCCTACAATGAGCAGTTCTTC
v_call: TRBV29-1; j_call: TRBJ2-3; clone_size: once; d_call: NA; cdr3_aa: CSVESSGLDTQYF; cdr3_nt: TGCAGCGTTGAAAGCTCCGGGTTGGATACGCAGTATTTT
v_call: TRBV18; j_call: TRBJ1-5; clone_size: NA; d_call: NA; cdr3_aa: CASSPVMGADQPQHF; cdr3_nt: TGTGCCAGCTCACCAGTTATGGGGGCTGATCAGCCCCAGCATTTT
v_call: TRBV24-1; j_call: TRBJ2-3; clone_size: NA; d_call: NA; cdr3_aa: CATSDSPGMTDTQYF; cdr3_nt: TGTGCCACCAGTGACTCCCCGGGAATGACAGATACGCAGTATTTT
v_call: TRBV6-5; j_call: TRBJ1-6; clone_size: NA; d_call: TRBD1; cdr3_aa: CASSYRTGGGNSPLHF; cdr3_nt: TGTGCCAGCAGTTACCGGACAGGGGGAGGTAATTCACCCCTCCACTTT
v_call: TRBV2; j_call: TRBJ1-5; clone_size: NA; d_call: NA; cdr3_aa: CASSEALGSNQPQHF; cdr3_nt: TGTGCCAGCAGTGAAGCGCTAGGTAGCAATCAGCCCCAGCATTTT
v_call: TRBV7-2; j_call: TRBJ1-2; clone_size: NA; d_call: NA; cdr3_aa: CASVEKQGYYGYTF; cdr3_nt: TGTGCCAGCGTGGAAAAACAGGGATACTATGGCTACACCTTC
v_call: TRBV7-9; j_call: TRBJ1-1; clone_size: NA; d_call: TRBD1; cdr3_aa: CASSPLQGTNTEAFF; cdr3_nt: TGTGCCAGCAGCCCCCTACAGGGGACGAACACTGAAGCTTTCTTT
v_call: TRBV29-1; j_call: TRBJ1-2; clone_size: NA; d_call: NA; cdr3_aa: CSVVGASNYGYTF; cdr3_nt: TGCAGCGTTGTGGGCGCTTCTAACTATGGCTACACCTTC
v_call: TRBV19; j_call: TRBJ2-1; clone_size: NA; d_call: NA; cdr3_aa: CASSIGGLVATNEQFF; cdr3_nt: TGTGCCAGTAGTATCGGGGGTCTAGTAGCAACCAATGAGCAGTTCTTC
v_call: TRBV21-1; j_call: TRBJ1-2; clone_size: NA; d_call: NA; cdr3_aa: CASSRWDRWGPYGYTF; cdr3_nt: TGTGCCAGCAGCAGGTGGGACAGGTGGGGACCTTATGGCTACACCTTC
v_call: TRBV6-5; j_call: TRBJ2-7; clone_size: NA; d_call: TRBD2; cdr3_aa: CASSPRTSGRYEQYF; cdr3_nt: TGTGCCAGCAGTCCCCGGACTAGCGGGAGGTACGAGCAGTACTTC
v_call: TRBV28; j_call: TRBJ1-2; clone_size: few; d_call: NA; cdr3_aa: CASSLRVDGYTF; cdr3_nt: TGTGCCAGCAGTTTGAGGGTGGATGGCTACACCTTC
v_call: TRBV11-3; j_call: TRBJ2-1; clone_size: NA; d_call: TRBD2; cdr3_aa: CASHSGRYNEQFF; cdr3_nt: TGTGCCAGCCATAGCGGGAGATACAATGAGCAGTTCTTC
v_call: TRBV14; j_call: TRBJ1-1; clone_size: NA; d_call: NA; cdr3_aa: CASSPRGRVNTEAFF; cdr3_nt: TGTGCCAGCAGCCCCAGGGGCAGGGTGAACACTGAAGCTTTCTTT
v_call: TRBV27; j_call: TRBJ1-6; clone_size: NA; d_call: NA; cdr3_aa: CASSGTSRGYNSPLHF; cdr3_nt: TGTGCCAGCAGTGGCACTTCACGGGGGTATAATTCACCCCTCCACTTT
v_call: TRBV5-1; j_call: TRBJ1-2; clone_size: NA; d_call: TRBD1; cdr3_aa: CASSFDRVGYTF; cdr3_nt: TGCGCCAGCAGCTTCGACAGGGTTGGCTACACCTTC
v_call: TRBV30; j_call: TRBJ1-5; clone_size: NA; d_call: TRBD1; cdr3_aa: CAWSKGTANQPQHF; cdr3_nt: TGTGCCTGGAGTAAAGGGACAGCTAATCAGCCCCAGCATTTT
v_call: TRBV7-9; j_call: TRBJ2-1; clone_size: NA; d_call: NA; cdr3_aa: CASSLDTTDNEQFF; cdr3_nt: TGTGCCAGCAGCTTAGATACGACTGACAATGAGCAGTTCTTC
v_call: TRBV7-3; j_call: TRBJ2-1; clone_size: NA; d_call: NA; cdr3_aa: CASSPGVGEQFF; cdr3_nt: TGTGCCAGCAGCCCGGGGGTGGGTGAGCAGTTCTTC
v_call: TRBV23-1; j_call: TRBJ1-1; clone_size: NA; d_call: NA; cdr3_aa: CASSQSLQQPNTEAFF; cdr3_nt: TGCGCCAGCAGTCAATCCCTACAACAGCCCAACACTGAAGCTTTCTTT
v_call: TRBV6-2/TRBV6-3; j_call: TRBJ1-1; clone_size: NA; d_call: NA; cdr3_aa: CASSYYPVLTEAFF; cdr3_nt: TGTGCCAGCAGTTACTATCCAGTCTTGACTGAAGCTTTCTTT
v_call: TRBV19; j_call: TRBJ1-2; clone_size: NA; d_call: TRBD1; cdr3_aa: CASVRRTGEFQSYTF; cdr3_nt: TGTGCCAGTGTTAGGAGGACAGGGGAATTCCAATCCTACACCTTC
v_call: TRBV29-1; j_call: TRBJ2-1; clone_size: NA; d_call: TRBD1; cdr3_aa: CSVFPPDRGLNEQFF; cdr3_nt: TGCAGCGTTTTCCCCCCCGACAGGGGGCTGAATGAGCAGTTCTTC
v_call: TRBV19; j_call: TRBJ1-2; clone_size: NA; d_call: TRBD1; cdr3_aa: CASIAQGAGSYGYTF; cdr3_nt: TGTGCCAGTATCGCACAGGGGGCCGGGAGCTATGGCTACACCTTC
v_call: TRBV6-4; j_call: TRBJ2-3; clone_size: NA; d_call: NA; cdr3_aa: CASSDKGQGADTQYF; cdr3_nt: TGTGCCAGCAGTGACAAGGGACAAGGGGCAGATACGCAGTATTTT
v_call: TRBV9; j_call: TRBJ2-2; clone_size: NA; d_call: TRBD2; cdr3_aa: CASSVSPGGRANTGELFF; cdr3_nt: TGTGCCAGCAGCGTATCCCCCGGCGGGAGGGCGAACACCGGGGAGCTGTTTTTT
v_call: TRBV6-1; j_call: TRBJ1-2; clone_size: NA; d_call: TRBD1; cdr3_aa: CASSEGWDSLYNGYTF; cdr3_nt: TGTGCCAGCAGTGAAGGTTGGGACAGTCTTTATAATGGCTACACCTTC
v_call: TRBV2; j_call: TRBJ1-1; clone_size: NA; d_call: NA; cdr3_aa: CASSRGVVDTEAFF; cdr3_nt: TGTGCCAGCTCCCGGGGGGTTGTTGACACTGAAGCTTTCTTT
v_call: TRBV7-3; j_call: TRBJ2-1; clone_size: NA; d_call: NA; cdr3_aa: CASSFEGGWNEQFF; cdr3_nt: TGTGCCAGCAGCTTCGAGGGAGGATGGAATGAGCAGTTCTTC
v_call: TRBV27; j_call: TRBJ1-1; clone_size: NA; d_call: NA; cdr3_aa: CASSSQRGIVSTEAFF; cdr3_nt: TGTGCCAGCAGCTCCCAGAGGGGGATAGTGAGCACTGAAGCTTTCTTT
v_call: TRBV6-5; j_call: TRBJ1-4; clone_size: NA; d_call: TRBD1; cdr3_aa: CASRAGGKAEKLFF; cdr3_nt: TGTGCCAGCAGAGCAGGGGGGAAGGCTGAAAAACTGTTTTTT
v_call: TRBV5-4; j_call: TRBJ1-6; clone_size: NA; d_call: NA; cdr3_aa: CASSLGGGASSYNSPLHF; cdr3_nt: TGTGCCAGCAGCTTGGGAGGGGGTGCAAGCTCCTATAATTCACCCCTCCACTTT
v_call: TRBV7-9; j_call: TRBJ1-3; clone_size: NA; d_call: NA; cdr3_aa: CASSTPRGAGNTIYF; cdr3_nt: TGTGCCAGCAGCACTCCCCGGGGAGCTGGAAACACCATATATTTT
v_call: TRBV27; j_call: TRBJ1-5; clone_size: NA; d_call: NA; cdr3_aa: CASRRTSREGPQHF; cdr3_nt: TGTGCCAGCCGTAGGACATCCCGGGAGGGGCCCCAGCATTTT
v_call: TRBV13; j_call: TRBJ1-1; clone_size: NA; d_call: NA; cdr3_aa: CASSSKTSVMNTEAFF; cdr3_nt: TGTGCCAGCAGCTCCAAAACCTCGGTGATGAACACTGAAGCTTTCTTT
v_call: TRBV10-2; j_call: TRBJ1-1; clone_size: once; d_call: NA; cdr3_aa: CASSGLMNTEAFF; cdr3_nt: TGCGCCAGCAGCGGACTGATGAACACTGAAGCTTTCTTT
v_call: TRBV11-3; j_call: TRBJ1-2; clone_size: NA; d_call: NA; cdr3_aa: CASSLDHSYGYTF; cdr3_nt: TGTGCCAGCAGCTTGGATCACAGCTATGGCTACACCTTC
v_call: TRBV7-2; j_call: TRBJ2-2; clone_size: NA; d_call: TRBD1; cdr3_aa: CASSYIQGATGELFF; cdr3_nt: TGTGCCAGCAGCTATATACAGGGGGCCACCGGGGAGCTGTTTTTT